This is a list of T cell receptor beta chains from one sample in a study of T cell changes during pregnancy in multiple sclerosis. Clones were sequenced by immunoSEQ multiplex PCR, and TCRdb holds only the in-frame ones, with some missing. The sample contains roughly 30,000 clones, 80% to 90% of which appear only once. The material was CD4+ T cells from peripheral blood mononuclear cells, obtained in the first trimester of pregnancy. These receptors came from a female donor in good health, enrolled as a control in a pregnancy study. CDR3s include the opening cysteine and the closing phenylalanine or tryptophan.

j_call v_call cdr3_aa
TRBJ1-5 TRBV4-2 CASSRIQGRDQPQHF
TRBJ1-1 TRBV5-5 CASSLSIANTEAFF
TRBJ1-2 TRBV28 CASSLLAASSGYGYTF
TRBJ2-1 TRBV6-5 CASSYFGQGAYNEQFF
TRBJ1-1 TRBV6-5 CASSYDTGNTEAFF
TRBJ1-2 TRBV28 CASSLLTGSYYGYTF
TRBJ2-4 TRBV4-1 CASSRAGLTLAKNIQYF
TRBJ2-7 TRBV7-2 CASSKGGRVDEQYF
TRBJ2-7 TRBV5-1 CASSPSRGDEQYF
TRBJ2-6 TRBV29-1 CSVKNRAGANVLTF
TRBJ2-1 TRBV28 CASRLDSSYNEQFF
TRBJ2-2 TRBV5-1 CASSLVGWANTGELFF
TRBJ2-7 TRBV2 CASSGDRGLPYEQYF
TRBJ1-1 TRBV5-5 CASSLSGEAEAFF
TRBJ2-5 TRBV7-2 CASSLLGSIKTQYF
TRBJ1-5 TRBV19 CASSIIFIGIRQPQHF
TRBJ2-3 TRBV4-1 CASRTGSGGAIDTQYF
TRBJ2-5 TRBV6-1 CASNRGRIQTQYF
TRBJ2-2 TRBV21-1 CASSKGPLTGTVEYTGELFF
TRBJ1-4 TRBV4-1 CASSHGRGLLATNEKLFF
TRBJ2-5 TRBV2 CATDSSETQYF
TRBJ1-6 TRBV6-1 CASSDRENSPLHF
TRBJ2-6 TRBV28 CASSFGSGGTGSGANVLTF
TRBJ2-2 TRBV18 CASSPLRGQTPNTGELFF
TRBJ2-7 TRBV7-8 CASSFFQGTGYFYEQYF
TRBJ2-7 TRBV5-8 CASSLVRLAGGEQYF
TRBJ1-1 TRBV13 CASRSGPGGSEAFF
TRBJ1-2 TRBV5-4 CASSEAQGTTYGYTF
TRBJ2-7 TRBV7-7 CASSLGEGSSYEQYF
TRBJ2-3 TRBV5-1 CASSLEGGTDTQYF
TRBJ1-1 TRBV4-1 CASSQENYGAEAFF
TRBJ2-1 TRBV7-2 CASSRGSDEQFF
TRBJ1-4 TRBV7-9 CASSGPDRLNEKLFF
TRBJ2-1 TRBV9 CASMRGSSYNEQFF
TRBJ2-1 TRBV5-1 CASSSTSGGYNEQFF
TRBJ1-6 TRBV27 CASSLHGQGSSPLHF
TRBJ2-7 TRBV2 CASSLISYEQYF
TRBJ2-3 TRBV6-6 CASSYPTERARDTQYF
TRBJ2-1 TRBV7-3 CASSSGGTSGRAGYNEQFF
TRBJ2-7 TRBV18 CASSPLQQGTSYEQYF
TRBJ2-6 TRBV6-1 CASSPGVSGANVLTF
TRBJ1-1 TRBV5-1 CASSSLPAGGDTEAFF
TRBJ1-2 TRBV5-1 CASSTPGQARSYTF
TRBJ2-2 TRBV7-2 CASSLVGGTGELFF
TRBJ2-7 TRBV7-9 CALRAQSYEQYF
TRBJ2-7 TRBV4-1 CASSQAGRYEQYF
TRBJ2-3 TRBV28 CASSSRLARASTDTQYF
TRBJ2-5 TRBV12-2 CASRLRTSGRPFQETQYF